This T cell receptor beta chain was identified during a study of OX40 agonist ivuxolimab in advanced cancers. The overall study: From roughly 20 to 85 years was the age range, with a mean of around 54 years, and around 84% were male. Prior checkpoint blockade (anti-PD-1, anti-PD-L1 or anti-CTLA-4) was permitted; about 40% had it. Points from the study as a whole: Near-lowest levels of clonal expansion characterized partial responders at 0.1-3.0 mg/kg.

Profiling relied on immunoSEQ multiplex PCR, and the TCRdb table lists in-frame clones only, not all of them. The repertoire has about 77,000 clones, 90% to 95% of them found once; the top ten carry around 5.1%. The germline V gene has CDR1 SQVTM and CDR2 ANQGSEA. J was trimmed by 5 bases and V by 6 bases; bases with no gene match: 6. This CDR3 contains 14 residues. A note on this clone: The antigen remains undetermined.

V and J are TRBV29-1 and TRBJ2-2; 10 bases are a match to TRBD1. The sample in question was CD4+ or CD8+ T cells sorted from blood, obtained in a trial of the OX40 agonist ivuxolimab. This TCR derives from an adult with an advanced solid tumor such as melanoma, head and neck, liver or kidney cancer. CDR3 DNA: TGCAGCGTCGCCGGGACAGGGGAGACCGGGGAGCTGTTTTTT. Protein: CSVAGTGETGELFF.